This TCR beta chain was documented in a study of T-cell reconstitution after alpha-beta-depleted transplantation in children. J was trimmed by 2 bases and V by 5 bases; bases with no gene match: 13. The length of the CDR3 is 17 residues. The germline CDR1 and CDR2 sequences are SGHVS and FQNEAQ. A library of TCRbeta sequences, prepared with unique molecular identifiers, was generated. Each CDR3 protein gets one entry after TCRdb re-called the PCR reads with MiXCR. In the table there are about 900,000 distinct CDR3 sequences, about 26% of which are singletons. Findings of the study overall: One year after transplant, T-cell counts and diversity came mostly from newly produced T cells. Several hundred expanded graft clones reportedly were the source of alpha-beta T cells about two months after transplant.

With respect to this clonotype: The antigen remains unidentified.

This TCR was recovered from a boy under two years old who had a stem cell transplant for SCID, so the T cells may come from the graft donor. This chain joins TRBV7-8 and TRBJ2-7; 9 bases agree with TRBD1. The material sequenced was PBMCs, mostly from graft donor cells, taken 360 days after TCRalphabeta/CD19-depleted stem cell transplant. CDR3 sequence reads: CASSLLPGQGRTYEQYF. CDR3 bases: TGTGCCAGCAGCCTATTGCCGGGACAGGGAAGAACCTACGAGCAGTACTTC.